This T cell receptor beta chain derives from a study of blood T cells in healthy people across ages. Study findings and constraints: Long-lived donors had more naive CD4+ cells and higher diversity than aged donors.

The germline gives CDR1 MNHNS, CDR2 SASEGT. CDR3 length: 15 amino acids. With V trimmed by 4 bases and J by 11 bases, 15 bases remained unmatched. Regarding this clonotype: The antigen is unknown.

The second PCR ran 7 to 11 cycles with a sample-barcoded 5' primer and J-beta primers. Each cDNA molecule carried a tag from a template-switch adaptor that contained 12 random nucleotides. TCRdb processed the 5' RACE reads anew with MiXCR; each CDR3 protein has one entry. The sample includes about 720,000 distinct CDR3 sequences, 20% to 25% of them seen just once. The sample also formed part of further work on T cells of mothers and their children. As reported in that work: The search for persistent microchimeric T cell clones detected none.

The receptor's source is a boy aged 10-17 years in good health. Material: blood. This chain joins TRBV6-1 and TRBJ2-5; 8 nucleotides line up with TRBD1. CDR3: CASSAPGQAVLGQYF. CDR3 nucleotide sequence: TGTGCCAGCAGTGCCCCGGGACAGGCGGTACTGGGGCAGTACTTC.